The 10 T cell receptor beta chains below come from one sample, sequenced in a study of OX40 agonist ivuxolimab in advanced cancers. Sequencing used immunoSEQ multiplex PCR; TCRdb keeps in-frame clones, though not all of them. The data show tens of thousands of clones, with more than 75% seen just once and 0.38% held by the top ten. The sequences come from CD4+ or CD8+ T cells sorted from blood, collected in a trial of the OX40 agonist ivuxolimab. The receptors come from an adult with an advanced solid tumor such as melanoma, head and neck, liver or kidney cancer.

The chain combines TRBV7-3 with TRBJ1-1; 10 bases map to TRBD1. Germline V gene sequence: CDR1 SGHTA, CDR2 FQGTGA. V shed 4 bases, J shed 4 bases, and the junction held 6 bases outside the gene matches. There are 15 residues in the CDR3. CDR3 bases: TGTGCCAGCAGCTCCCGGACAGGGGGGATCACTGAAGCTTTCTTT. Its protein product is CASSSRTGGITEAFF.

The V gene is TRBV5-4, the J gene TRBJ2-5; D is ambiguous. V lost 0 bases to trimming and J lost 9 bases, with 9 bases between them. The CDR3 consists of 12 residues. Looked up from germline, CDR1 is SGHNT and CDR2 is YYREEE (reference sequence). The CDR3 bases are TGTGCCAGCAGCTTGGTTGACACGGCCCAGTACTTC. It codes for CASSLVDTAQYF.

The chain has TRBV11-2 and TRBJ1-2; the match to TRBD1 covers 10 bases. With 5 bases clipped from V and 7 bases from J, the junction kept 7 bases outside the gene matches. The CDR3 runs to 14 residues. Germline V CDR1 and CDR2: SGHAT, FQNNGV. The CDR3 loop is CASSPGQGRGGYTF. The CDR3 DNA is TGTGCCAGCAGCCCGGGACAGGGGAGGGGTGGCTACACCTTC.

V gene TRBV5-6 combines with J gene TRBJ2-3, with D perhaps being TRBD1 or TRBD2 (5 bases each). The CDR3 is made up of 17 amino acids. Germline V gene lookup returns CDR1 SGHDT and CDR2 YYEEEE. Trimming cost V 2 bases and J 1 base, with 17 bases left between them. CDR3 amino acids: CASSFGAGSRGTDTQYF. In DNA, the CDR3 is TGTGCCAGCAGCTTTGGGGCGGGCTCCCGAGGCACAGATACGCAGTATTTT.

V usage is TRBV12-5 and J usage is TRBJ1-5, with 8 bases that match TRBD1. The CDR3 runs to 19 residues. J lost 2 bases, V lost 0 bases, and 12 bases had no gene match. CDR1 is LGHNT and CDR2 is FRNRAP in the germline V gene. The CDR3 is CASGLVGRQGAPGNQPQHF. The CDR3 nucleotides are TGTGCTAGTGGTTTGGTAGGGCGGCAGGGGGCCCCCGGCAATCAGCCCCAGCATTTT.

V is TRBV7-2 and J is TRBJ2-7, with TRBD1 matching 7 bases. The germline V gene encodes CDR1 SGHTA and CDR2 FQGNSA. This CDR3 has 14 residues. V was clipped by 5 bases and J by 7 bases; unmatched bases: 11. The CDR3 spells CASSKTGPIQEQYF. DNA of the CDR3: TGTGCCAGCAGCAAGACAGGGCCAATACAGGAGCAGTACTTC.

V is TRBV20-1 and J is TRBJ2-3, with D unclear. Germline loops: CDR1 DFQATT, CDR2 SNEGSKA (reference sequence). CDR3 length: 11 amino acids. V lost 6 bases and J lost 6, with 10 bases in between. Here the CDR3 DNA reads TGCAGTGCCCTAATTGGGGATACGCAGTATTTT. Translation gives CSALIGDTQYF.

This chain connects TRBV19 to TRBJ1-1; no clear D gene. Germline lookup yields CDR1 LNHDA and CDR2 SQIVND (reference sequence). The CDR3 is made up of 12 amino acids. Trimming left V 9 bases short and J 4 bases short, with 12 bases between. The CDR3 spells CASRHWSTEAFF. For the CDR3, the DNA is TGTGCCAGCCGACATTGGAGCACTGAAGCTTTCTTT.

CDR3 loop: CASSGTGGGYTEAFF. The CDR3, as DNA: TGTGCCAGCAGTGGGACAGGGGGCGGGTACACTGAAGCTTTCTTT. The genes are TRBV6-5 and TRBJ1-1, with TRBD1 identical over 12 bases. V was clipped by 5 bases and J by 3 bases; unmatched bases: 4. The CDR3 loop spans 15 amino acids. CDR1 and CDR2 (germline): MNHEY, SVGAGI.

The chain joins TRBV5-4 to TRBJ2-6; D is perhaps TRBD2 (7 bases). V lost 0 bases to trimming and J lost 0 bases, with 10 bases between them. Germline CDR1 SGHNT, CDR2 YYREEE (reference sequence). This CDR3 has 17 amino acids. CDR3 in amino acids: CASSLGGGPSGANVLTF. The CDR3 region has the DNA TGTGCCAGCAGCTTGGGCGGGGGCCCCTCTGGGGCCAACGTCCTGACTTTC.